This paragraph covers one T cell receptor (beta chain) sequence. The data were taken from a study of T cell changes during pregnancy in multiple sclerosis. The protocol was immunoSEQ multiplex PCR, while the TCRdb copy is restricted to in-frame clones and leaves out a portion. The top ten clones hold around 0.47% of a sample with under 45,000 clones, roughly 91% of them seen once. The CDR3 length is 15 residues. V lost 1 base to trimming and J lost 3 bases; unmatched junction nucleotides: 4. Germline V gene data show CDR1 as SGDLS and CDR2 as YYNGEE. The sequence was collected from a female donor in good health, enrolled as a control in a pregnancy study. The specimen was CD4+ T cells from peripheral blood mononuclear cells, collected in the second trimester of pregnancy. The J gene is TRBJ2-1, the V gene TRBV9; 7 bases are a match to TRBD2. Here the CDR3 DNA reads TGTGCCAGCAGCGTAATTCCTAGCGGCTACAATGAGCAGTTCTTC. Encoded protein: CASSVIPSGYNEQFF.